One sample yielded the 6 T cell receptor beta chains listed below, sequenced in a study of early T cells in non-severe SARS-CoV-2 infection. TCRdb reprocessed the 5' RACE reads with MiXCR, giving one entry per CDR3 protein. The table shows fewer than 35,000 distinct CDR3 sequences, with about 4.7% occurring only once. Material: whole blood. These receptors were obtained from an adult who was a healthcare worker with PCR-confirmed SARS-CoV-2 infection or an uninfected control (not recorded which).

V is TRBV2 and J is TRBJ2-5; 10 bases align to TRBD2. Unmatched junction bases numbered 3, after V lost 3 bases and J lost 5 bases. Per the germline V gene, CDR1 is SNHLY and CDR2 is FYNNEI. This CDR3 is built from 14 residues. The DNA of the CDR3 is TGTGCCAGCAGTGACGCTAGCGGGGGTGAGACCCAGTACTTC. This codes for CASSDASGGETQYF.

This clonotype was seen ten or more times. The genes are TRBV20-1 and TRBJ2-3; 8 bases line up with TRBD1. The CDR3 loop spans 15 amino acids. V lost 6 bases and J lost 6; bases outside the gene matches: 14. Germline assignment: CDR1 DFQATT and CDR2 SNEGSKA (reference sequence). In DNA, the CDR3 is TGCAGTGCCGCCAGGGGGCGGAGTATGTTGGATACGCAGTATTTT. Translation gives CSAARGRSMLDTQYF.

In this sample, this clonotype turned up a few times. Here the CDR3 DNA reads TGTGCCAGCAGTTTCCGGGACTGGGGAAATCAGAACTATGGCTACACCTTC. Protein product: CASSFRDWGNQNYGYTF. The chain is built from TRBV2 and TRBJ1-2; a weak D match, TRBD1 (5 bases). Trimming pared 5 bases from V and 2 bases from J, leaving 21 bases between. CDR1 and CDR2 from the germline V gene are SNHLY and FYNNEI. This CDR3 spans 17 amino acids.

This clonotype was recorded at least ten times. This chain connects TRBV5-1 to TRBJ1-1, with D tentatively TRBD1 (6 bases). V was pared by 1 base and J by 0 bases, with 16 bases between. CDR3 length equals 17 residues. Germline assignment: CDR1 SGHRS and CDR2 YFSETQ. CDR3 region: CASSLPRGNIMNTEAFF. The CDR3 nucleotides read TGCGCCAGCAGCTTGCCCAGGGGAAATATCATGAACACTGAAGCTTTCTTT.

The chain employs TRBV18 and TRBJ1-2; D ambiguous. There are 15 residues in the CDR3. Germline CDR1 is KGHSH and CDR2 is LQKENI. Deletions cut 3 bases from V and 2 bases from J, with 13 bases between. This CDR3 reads CASSPEGSANYGYTF. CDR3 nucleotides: TGTGCCAGCTCACCGGAAGGGAGCGCGAACTATGGCTACACCTTC. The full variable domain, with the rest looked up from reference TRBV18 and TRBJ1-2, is NAGVMQNPRHLVRRRGQEARLRCSPMKGHSHVYWYRQLPEEGLKFMVYLQKENIIDESGMPKERFSAEFPKEGPSILRIQQVVRGDSAAYFCASSPEGSANYGYTFGSGTRLTVV.

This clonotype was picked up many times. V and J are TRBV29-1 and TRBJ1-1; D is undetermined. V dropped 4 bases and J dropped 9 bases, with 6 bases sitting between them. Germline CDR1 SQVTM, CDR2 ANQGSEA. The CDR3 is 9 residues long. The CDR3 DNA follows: TGCAGCGTTGCCCCCAAAGCTTTCTTT. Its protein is CSVAPKAFF.